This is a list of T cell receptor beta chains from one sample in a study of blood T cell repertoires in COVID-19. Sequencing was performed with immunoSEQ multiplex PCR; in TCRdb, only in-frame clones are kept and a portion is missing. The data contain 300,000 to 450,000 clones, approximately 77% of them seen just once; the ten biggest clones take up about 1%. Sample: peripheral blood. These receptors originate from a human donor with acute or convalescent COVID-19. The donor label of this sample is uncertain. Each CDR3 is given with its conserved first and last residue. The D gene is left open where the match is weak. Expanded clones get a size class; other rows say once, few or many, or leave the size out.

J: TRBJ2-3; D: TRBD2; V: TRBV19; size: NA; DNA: TGTGCCAGTAATTCAGCGGGGGGAAAATCGGATACGCAGTATTTT; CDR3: CASNSAGGKSDTQYF
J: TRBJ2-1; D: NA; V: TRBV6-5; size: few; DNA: TGTGCCAGTAGCATTCGGGGGGCTGAGCAGTTCTTC; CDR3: CASSIRGAEQFF
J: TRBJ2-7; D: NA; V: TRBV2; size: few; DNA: TGTGCCAGCAGCGCAAGCAGGGTTGAGCAGTACTTC; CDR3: CASSASRVEQYF
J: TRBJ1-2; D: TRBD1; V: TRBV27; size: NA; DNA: TGTGCCAGCAGTTTCTCCGGGACAGAGTATGGCTACACCTTC; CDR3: CASSFSGTEYGYTF
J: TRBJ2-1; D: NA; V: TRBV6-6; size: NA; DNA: TGTGCCAGCAGTATACGGACCACTAGCAATGAGCAGTTCTTC; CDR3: CASSIRTTSNEQFF
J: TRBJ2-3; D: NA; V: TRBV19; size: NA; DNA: TGTGCCAGTAGTTGGGCAGAAGGCACAGATACGCAGTATTTT; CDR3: CASSWAEGTDTQYF
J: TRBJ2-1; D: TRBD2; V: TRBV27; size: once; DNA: TGTGCCAGCAGCTCGTTCGGGACTAGCGGGAAATTCGGTCGCTCCTACAATGAGCAGTTCTTC; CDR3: CASSSFGTSGKFGRSYNEQFF
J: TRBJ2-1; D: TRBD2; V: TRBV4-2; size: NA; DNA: TGTGCCAGCAGCCAAGATCGGACTAGCGGGAGGTCCTACAATGAGCAGTTCTTC; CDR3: CASSQDRTSGRSYNEQFF
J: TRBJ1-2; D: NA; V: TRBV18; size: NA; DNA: TGTGCCAGCTCACTCTCACTAGACAATGGCTACACCTTC; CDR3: CASSLSLDNGYTF
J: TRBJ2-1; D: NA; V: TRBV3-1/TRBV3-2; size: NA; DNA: TGTGCCAGCACTTCTGGAAGACTCGGCAATGAGCAGTTCTTC; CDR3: CASTSGRLGNEQFF
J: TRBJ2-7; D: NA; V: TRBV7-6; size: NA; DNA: TGTGCCAGCAGCTTCAGAGCGGGCGAGCAGTACTTC; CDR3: CASSFRAGEQYF
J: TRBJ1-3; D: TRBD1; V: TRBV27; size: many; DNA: TGTGCCAGCAGTTCTGGTGGGACAGGGGGAAACACCATATATTTT; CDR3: CASSSGGTGGNTIYF
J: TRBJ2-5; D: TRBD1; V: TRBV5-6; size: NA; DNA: TGTGCCAGCAGCGCCCGGACAGGGGAAGAGACCCAGTACTTC; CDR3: CASSARTGEETQYF
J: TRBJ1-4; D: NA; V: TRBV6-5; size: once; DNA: TGTGCCAGCAGTTACGGTGGTGCGTTGAATGAAAAACTGTTTTTT; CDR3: CASSYGGALNEKLFF
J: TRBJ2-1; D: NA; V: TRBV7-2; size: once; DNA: TGTGCCAGCAGCTTAGGATTGGGACTCACCTACAATGAGCAGTTCTTC; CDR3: CASSLGLGLTYNEQFF
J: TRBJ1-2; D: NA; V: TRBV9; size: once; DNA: TGTGCCAGCAGCGTAGGTCTAGCGGGGAATCTCGGCTACACCTTC; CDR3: CASSVGLAGNLGYTF
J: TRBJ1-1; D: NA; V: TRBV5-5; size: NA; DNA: TGTGCCAGCAGCTTGGACCGGTCGGGTGAAGCTTTCTTT; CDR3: CASSLDRSGEAFF
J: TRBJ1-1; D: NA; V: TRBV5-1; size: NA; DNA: TGCGCCAGCAGCTTGAGCAGGGCTGACACTGAAGCTTTCTTT; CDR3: CASSLSRADTEAFF
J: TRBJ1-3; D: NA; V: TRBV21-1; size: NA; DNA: TGTGCCAGCAGCGCACGTGCGGGACAGGGATCTGGAAACACCATATATTTT; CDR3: CASSARAGQGSGNTIYF
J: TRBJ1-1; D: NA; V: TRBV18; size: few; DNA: TGTGCCAGCTCACCACGTGGTCAAGCGGGCGCTGAAGCTTTCTTT; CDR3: CASSPRGQAGAEAFF
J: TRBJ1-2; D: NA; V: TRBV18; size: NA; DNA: TGTGCCAGCTCACCACTGGGTTCGGGTGGCTACACCTTC; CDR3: CASSPLGSGGYTF
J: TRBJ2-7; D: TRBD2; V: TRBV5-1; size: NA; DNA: TGCGCCAGCAGCTTGGGCGGGGGGGCTCCCCACGAGCAGTACTTC; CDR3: CASSLGGGAPHEQYF
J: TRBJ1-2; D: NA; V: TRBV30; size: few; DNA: TGTGCCTGGAATACAGGAGTTGGCTACACCTTC; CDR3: CAWNTGVGYTF
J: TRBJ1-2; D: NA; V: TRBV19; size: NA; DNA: TGTGCCAGTAGAGTAGCCCCGCCGCGGGGCTATGGCTACACCTTC; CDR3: CASRVAPPRGYGYTF
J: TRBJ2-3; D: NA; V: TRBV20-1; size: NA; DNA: TGCAGTGCTAGTCGGAGGGTCCCAACAGGGGCTTACACAGATACGCAGTATTTT; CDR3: CSASRRVPTGAYTDTQYF
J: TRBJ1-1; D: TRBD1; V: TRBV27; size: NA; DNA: TGTGCCAGCAGGTCGGGACAGGGGGCAGGAAGGACTGAAGCTTTCTTT; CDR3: CASRSGQGAGRTEAFF
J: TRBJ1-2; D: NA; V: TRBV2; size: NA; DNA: TGTGCCAGCAGGAGAGACATGCCGGCTGGCTACACCTTC; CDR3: CASRRDMPAGYTF
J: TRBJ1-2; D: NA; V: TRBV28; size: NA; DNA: TGTGCCAGCAGTTTACCCCAGGGGAACTATGGCTACACCTTC; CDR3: CASSLPQGNYGYTF
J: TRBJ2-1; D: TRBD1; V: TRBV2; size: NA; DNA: TGTGCCAGCAGTGCCGGACAGGGGTTTACGGGGTCCCAGTTCTTC; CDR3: CASSAGQGFTGSQFF
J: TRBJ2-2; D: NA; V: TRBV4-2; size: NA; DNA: TGTGCCAGCAGCCAAGATCATAACACCGGGGAGCTGTTTTTT; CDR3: CASSQDHNTGELFF
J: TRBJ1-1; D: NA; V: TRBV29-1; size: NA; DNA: TGCAGCGTTCAGGGTAGGTCTTTCGGATCATCTTTCTACCCTGAAGCTTTCTTT; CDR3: CSVQGRSFGSSFYPEAFF
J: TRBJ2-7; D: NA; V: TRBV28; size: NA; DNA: TGTGCCAGCAGTTTAGTGGGGGCTACCTACGAGCAGTACTTC; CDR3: CASSLVGATYEQYF
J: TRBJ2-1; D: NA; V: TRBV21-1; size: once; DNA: TGTGCCAGCATGCCGGGACTAGCGGGAGCTGATTGGGAGCAGTTCTTC; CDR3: CASMPGLAGADWEQFF
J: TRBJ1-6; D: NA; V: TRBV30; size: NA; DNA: TGTGCCTGGAGTGTGGTTACAGCCAGGTATAATTCACCCCTCCACTTT; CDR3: CAWSVVTARYNSPLHF
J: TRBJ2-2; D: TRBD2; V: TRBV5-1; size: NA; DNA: TGCGCCAGCAGCTTGCTAGCGGGGGGGTTCACCGGGGAGCTGTTTTTT; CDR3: CASSLLAGGFTGELFF